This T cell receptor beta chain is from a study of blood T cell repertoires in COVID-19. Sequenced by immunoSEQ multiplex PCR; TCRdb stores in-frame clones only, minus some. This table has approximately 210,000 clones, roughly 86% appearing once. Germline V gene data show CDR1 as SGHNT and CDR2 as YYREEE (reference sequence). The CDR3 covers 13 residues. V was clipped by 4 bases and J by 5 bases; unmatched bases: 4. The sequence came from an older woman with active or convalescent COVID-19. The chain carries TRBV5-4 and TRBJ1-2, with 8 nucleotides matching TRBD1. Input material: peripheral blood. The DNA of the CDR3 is TGTGCCAGCAGCATCAACAGGGGGTATGGCTACACCTTC. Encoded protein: CASSINRGYGYTF.